What follows is one TCR beta chain and its context. The data are from a study of T cells in Graves' hyperthyroidism and ophthalmopathy. RNA transcripts were the template for amplifying TCR beta CDR3 regions. During a first-round RT-PCR of the TCR CDR3, the HTBI primer set was used. TCRdb redid the calling of the multiplex PCR reads with MiXCR, one entry per CDR3 protein. The data hold hundreds of thousands of distinct CDR3 sequences, with 45% observed a single time. The germline V gene has CDR1 LNHNV and CDR2 YYDKDF (reference sequence). The CDR3 extends over 14 amino acids. Trimming took off 3 bases at V and 2 bases at J, with 10 bases between the two ends. Uncontrolled infection, other autoimmune disease, pregnancy or lactation excluded patients.

The V gene is TRBV15, the J gene TRBJ1-2; weak D call: TRBD1 (5 bases). This receptor was taken from an adult man with Graves' disease, either hyperthyroidism or ophthalmopathy (not recorded which). Sequenced sample: peripheral blood or thyroid tissue (not recorded which). DNA of the CDR3: TGTGCCACCAGCAGCCTCCAGGGAAACTATGGCTACACCTTC. This codes for CATSSLQGNYGYTF.